This is a list of T cell receptor beta chains from one sample in a study of identical twins. From the 5' RACE reads, TCRdb called clonotypes with MiXCR, one entry per CDR3 protein. The table includes roughly 690,000 distinct CDR3 sequences, about 20% detected once. These data also featured in a second study, about T cells expressing NK-cell markers.

The sequenced material came from PBMCs. All receptors derive from a woman in her late teens or twenties in good health. Both conserved end residues are part of each CDR3. D genes are given only for firm matches. Clone size appears in some rows only: once, few, many, or a class for an expanded clone.

cdr3_nt	cdr3_aa	v_call	j_call	clone_size	d_call
TGTGCCAGCAGCTTAATCGCAGACAGGGAACCCCAGCATTTT	CASSLIADREPQHF	TRBV7-6	TRBJ1-5	NA	TRBD1
TGTGCCAGCAGCCCAATTTCCGTGGAGACCCAGTACTTC	CASSPISVETQYF	TRBV3-1	TRBJ2-5	NA	NA
TGCGCCAGCAGTGACCTGACAGATCATGGCTACACCTTC	CASSDLTDHGYTF	TRBV10-2	TRBJ1-2	NA	NA
TGTGCCACCAGTGATGCAGGAGAAGGGCCGACCCAGTACTTC	CATSDAGEGPTQYF	TRBV24-1	TRBJ2-5	NA	NA
TGTGCCAGCAGCGTAGCGCTGACTAGCGGGGGACCGAACACCGGGGAGCTGTTTTTT	CASSVALTSGGPNTGELFF	TRBV9	TRBJ2-2	NA	TRBD2
TGCAGTGCTAGGGGACTCTTAGGCTCCTACGAGCAGTACTTC	CSARGLLGSYEQYF	TRBV20-1	TRBJ2-7	few	NA
TGTGCCAGCCGGTTCGGGCATGGCTACACCTTC	CASRFGHGYTF	TRBV12-3/TRBV12-4	TRBJ1-2	NA	NA
TGTGCCAGCAGTTTCCAGCGGGAGATCTACGAGCAGTACTTC	CASSFQREIYEQYF	TRBV6-5	TRBJ2-7	NA	TRBD2
TGTGCCTGCGACCTGCGGGGGGCGAGCGATACGCAGTATTTT	CACDLRGASDTQYF	TRBV6-1	TRBJ2-3	few	TRBD2
TGCGCCAGCAGCCGAGTTTCCGGGACAGGCAATTCACCCCTCCACTTT	CASSRVSGTGNSPLHF	TRBV5-1	TRBJ1-6	few	TRBD1
TGTGCCAGCAGTGAACAGAAGGTCTCCTACGAGCAGTACTTC	CASSEQKVSYEQYF	TRBV6-1	TRBJ2-7	NA	NA
TGCAGTGCTCCTGGACAGACCCCCACAGATACGCAGTATTTT	CSAPGQTPTDTQYF	TRBV20-1	TRBJ2-3	NA	NA
TGTGCCAGCAGGGCCTTCCTGGGCCCGTATGAGCAGTTCTTC	CASRAFLGPYEQFF	TRBV6-1	TRBJ2-1	NA	NA
TGCAGCGTTGAGGGGGGTATTGACTACGAGCAGTACTTC	CSVEGGIDYEQYF	TRBV29-1	TRBJ2-7	NA	NA
TGCGCCAGCAGCTTGAACCTAGCGGGGGGGCATGAGCAGTTCTTC	CASSLNLAGGHEQFF	TRBV5-1	TRBJ2-1	NA	TRBD2